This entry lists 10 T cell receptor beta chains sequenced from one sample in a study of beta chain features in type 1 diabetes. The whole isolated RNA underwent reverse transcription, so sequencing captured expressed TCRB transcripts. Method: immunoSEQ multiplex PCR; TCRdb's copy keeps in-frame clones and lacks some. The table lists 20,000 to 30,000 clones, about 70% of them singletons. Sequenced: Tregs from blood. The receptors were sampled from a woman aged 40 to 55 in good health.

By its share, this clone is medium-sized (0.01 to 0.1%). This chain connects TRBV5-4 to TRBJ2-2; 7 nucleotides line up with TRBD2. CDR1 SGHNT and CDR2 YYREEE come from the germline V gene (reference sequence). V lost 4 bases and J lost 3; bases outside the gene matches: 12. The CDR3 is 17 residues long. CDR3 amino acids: CASSKRTGTIYTGELFF. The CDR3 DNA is TGTGCCAGCAGCAAACGCACTGGGACTATCTACACCGGGGAGCTGTTTTTT. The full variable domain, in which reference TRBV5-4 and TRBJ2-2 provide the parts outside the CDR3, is ETGVTQSPTHLIKTRGQQVTLRCSSQSGHNTVSWYQQALGQGPQFIFQYYREEENGRGNFPPRFSGLQFPNYSSELNVNALELDDSALYLCASSKRTGTIYTGELFFGEGSRLTVL.

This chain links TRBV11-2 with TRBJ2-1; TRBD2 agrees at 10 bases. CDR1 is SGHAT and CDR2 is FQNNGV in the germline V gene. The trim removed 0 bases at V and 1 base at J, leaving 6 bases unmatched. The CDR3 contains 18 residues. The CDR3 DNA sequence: TGTGCCAGCAGCTTAGATCTGAGTAGCGGGAGGTCCTACAATGAGCAGTTCTTC. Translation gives CASSLDLSSGRSYNEQFF.

The CDR3 reads CASGNPHRADYGYTF. CDR3 in DNA: TGTGCTAGTGGCAACCCACACAGGGCAGACTATGGCTACACCTTC. The chain recombines TRBV12-5 with TRBJ1-2, with D tentatively TRBD1 (6 bases). There are 15 residues in the CDR3. V was shortened by 6 bases and J by 3 bases, with 17 bases between the two germline ends. The germline V gene has CDR1 LGHNT and CDR2 FRNRAP. Looking up the rest from reference TRBV12-5 and TRBJ1-2 gives the full variable domain: DARVTQTPRHKVTEMGQEVTMRCQPILGHNTVFWYRQTMMQGLELLAYFRNRAPLDDSGMPKDRFSAEMPDATLATLKIQPSEPRDSAVYFCASGNPHRADYGYTFGSGTRLTVV.

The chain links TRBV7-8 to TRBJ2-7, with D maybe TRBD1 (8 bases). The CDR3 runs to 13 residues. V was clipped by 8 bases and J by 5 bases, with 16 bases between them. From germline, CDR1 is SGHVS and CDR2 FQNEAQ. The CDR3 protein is CASGNRGGNEQYF. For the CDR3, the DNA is TGTGCCAGCGGGAACAGGGGGGGAAACGAGCAGTACTTC.

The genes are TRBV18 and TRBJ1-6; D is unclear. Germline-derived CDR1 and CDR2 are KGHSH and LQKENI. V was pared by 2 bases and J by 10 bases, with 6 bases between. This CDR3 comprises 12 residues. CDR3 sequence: CASSPGGSPLHF. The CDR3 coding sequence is TGTGCCAGCTCACCAGGCGGGTCACCCCTCCACTTT.

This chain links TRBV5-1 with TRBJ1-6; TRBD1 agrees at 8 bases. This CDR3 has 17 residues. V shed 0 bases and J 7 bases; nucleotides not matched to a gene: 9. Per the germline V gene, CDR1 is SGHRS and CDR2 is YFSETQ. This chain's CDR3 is CASSLGSPGQGNSPLHF. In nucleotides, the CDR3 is TGCGCCAGCAGCTTGGGGTCGCCCGGACAGGGCAATTCACCCCTCCACTTT.

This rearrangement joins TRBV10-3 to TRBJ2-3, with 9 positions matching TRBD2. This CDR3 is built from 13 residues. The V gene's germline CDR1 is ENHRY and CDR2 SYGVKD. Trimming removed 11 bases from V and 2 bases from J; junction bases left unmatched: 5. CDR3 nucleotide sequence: TGTGCCTTAGCGGGGGCCGCCACAGATACGCAGTATTTT. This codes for CALAGAATDTQYF.

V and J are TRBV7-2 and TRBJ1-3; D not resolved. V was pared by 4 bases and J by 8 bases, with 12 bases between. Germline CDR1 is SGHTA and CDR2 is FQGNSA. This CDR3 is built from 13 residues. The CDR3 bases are TGTGCCAGCAGCTGGGAGCCGGGATACACCATATATTTT. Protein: CASSWEPGYTIYF.

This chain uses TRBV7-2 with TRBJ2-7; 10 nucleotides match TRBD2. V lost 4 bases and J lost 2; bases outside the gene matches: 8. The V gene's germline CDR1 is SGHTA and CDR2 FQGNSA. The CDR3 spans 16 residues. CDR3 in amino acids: CASSSRGAGGPYEQYF. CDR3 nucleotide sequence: TGTGCCAGCAGCTCCCGGGGAGCGGGGGGGCCCTACGAGCAGTACTTC. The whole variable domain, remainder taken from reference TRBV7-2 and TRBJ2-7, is GAGVSQSPSNKVTEKGKDVELRCDPISGHTALYWYRQSLGQGLEFLIYFQGNSAPDKSGLPSDRFSAERTGGSVSTLTIQRTQQEDSAVYLCASSSRGAGGPYEQYFGPGTRLTVT.

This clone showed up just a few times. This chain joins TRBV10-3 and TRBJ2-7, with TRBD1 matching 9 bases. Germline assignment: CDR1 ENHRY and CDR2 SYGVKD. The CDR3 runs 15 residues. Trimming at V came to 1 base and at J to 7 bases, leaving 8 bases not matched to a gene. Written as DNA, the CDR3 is TGTGCCATCAGTGAGTTGCGGACAGGGGAGACTGAGCAGTACTTC. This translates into CAISELRTGETEQYF.